A selection of T cell receptor beta chains follows, all from one sample in a study of technical replicates of blood from a few donors. Produced via immunoSEQ multiplex PCR; TCRdb's table is partial and in-frame only. The sample has 76,000 or so clones, roughly 91% seen once; the top ten hold 0.25%. Input material: T cells isolated from PBMCs. These receptors were taken from a human donor in good health. Both conserved end residues are part of each CDR3. A D gene is named only where the DNA matches it firmly.

DNA | CDR3 | D | J | V
TGTGCCGGGGGCACAGCGAACACTGAAGCTTTCTTT | CAGGTANTEAFF | . | TRBJ1-1 | TRBV6-1
TGTGCCAGCAGCTCCCGACAGGGGCACTACGAGCAGTACTTC | CASSSRQGHYEQYF | TRBD1 | TRBJ2-7 | TRBV7-6
TGTGCCAGCAGTTGGGCGGGTCGGGACAACTCCTACGAGCAGTACTTC | CASSWAGRDNSYEQYF | . | TRBJ2-7 | TRBV6-5
TGCGCCAGCAGCCAATTCAGAGTCACGGGTGAGCAGTTCTTC | CASSQFRVTGEQFF | . | TRBJ2-1 | TRBV4-1
TGTGCCAGCAGTTTGAGGAATCAGCCCCAGCATTTT | CASSLRNQPQHF | . | TRBJ1-5 | TRBV28
TGTGCCAGCAGGCTGACACGAGCTGAAGCTTTCTTT | CASRLTRAEAFF | . | TRBJ1-1 | TRBV6-6
TGTGCCAGTAACCTCGGAACAGGGGCGGATGGCTACACCTTC | CASNLGTGADGYTF | TRBD1 | TRBJ1-2 | TRBV19
TGTGCCAGCGGGTGGACAATGGGCACAGATACGCAGTATTTT | CASGWTMGTDTQYF | . | TRBJ2-3 | TRBV6-5
TGCGCCAGCAGCCTAACGAGACAGGGAGGCACTGAAGCTTTCTTT | CASSLTRQGGTEAFF | TRBD1 | TRBJ1-1 | TRBV4-1
TGTGCCAGCAGTGAGATAGTATCGGGAGACGGATACACCGGGGAGCTGTTTTTT | CASSEIVSGDGYTGELFF | . | TRBJ2-2 | TRBV2
TGTGCCAGCACTGTTCTTTTGGGGGGTGGAGGAATCACTGAAGCTTTCTTT | CASTVLLGGGGITEAFF | . | TRBJ1-1 | TRBV28
TGTGGGGGAGAGAGCGCGGGGGGGCGAGAGCAGTTCTTC | CGGESAGGREQFF | TRBD2 | TRBJ2-1 | TRBV30
TGCGCCAGCAGCCAAGCTATCGAGGCCGGGGAGCTGTTTTTT | CASSQAIEAGELFF | . | TRBJ2-2 | TRBV4-1
TGTGCCAGCAGCCGAGAACAGGTTCCCCACAATCAGCCCCAGCATTTT | CASSREQVPHNQPQHF | . | TRBJ1-5 | TRBV4-2
TGTGCCAGCAGCTCTTCACGGACTAGCGGGGGGCAAGAGACCCAGTACTTC | CASSSSRTSGGQETQYF | TRBD2 | TRBJ2-5 | TRBV11-3
TGTGCCAGCAGAAGAGCAGGGCGTTTAGAGACCCAGTACTTC | CASRRAGRLETQYF | . | TRBJ2-5 | TRBV6-5
TGTGCCAGCAACCTGGAACCGACAGCCGATCAGCCCCAGCATTTT | CASNLEPTADQPQHF | . | TRBJ1-5 | TRBV2
TGTGCCAGCAGGACGACAGGGGACTACGAGCAGTACTTC | CASRTTGDYEQYF | TRBD1 | TRBJ2-7 | TRBV28
TGCAGTGCGTGGCAGGACGAGCAGTACTTC | CSAWQDEQYF | . | TRBJ2-7 | TRBV20-1
TGTGCCAGCAGTTCCGAGGGTTTAGCGGTTACCTACGAGCAGTACTTC | CASSSEGLAVTYEQYF | . | TRBJ2-7 | TRBV27
TGTGCCATCAGTGATGTCGTAGCGGGAGGAGATACGCAGTATTTT | CAISDVVAGGDTQYF | TRBD2 | TRBJ2-3 | TRBV10-3
TGTGCCATCAGTGGCCAGTTGGCGGGCAGCTCTGGGGCCAACGTCCTGACTTTC | CAISGQLAGSSGANVLTF | . | TRBJ2-6 | TRBV10-3
TGTGCCTGGAGTAAGGACAGGTTGAATGAAAAACTGTTTTTT | CAWSKDRLNEKLFF | TRBD1 | TRBJ1-4 | TRBV30
TGTGCCAGCTCACCTACCGGGACAGGGGGCGGAGGGAATCAGCCCCAGCATTTT | CASSPTGTGGGGNQPQHF | TRBD1 | TRBJ1-5 | TRBV18
TGCGCCAGCAGCTTAACGGGACAGGGGGGAAATGAGCAGTTCTTC | CASSLTGQGGNEQFF | TRBD1 | TRBJ2-1 | TRBV5-1
TGTGCCAGCAGTCCCAAGGGGTGGCACTATGGCTACACCTTC | CASSPKGWHYGYTF | . | TRBJ1-2 | TRBV27